This T cell receptor beta chain appears in the sequencing data of a study of identifying expanded T cells in peripheral blood. Regarding the study as a whole: Differentially abundant clones: about 1.1 between replicates, around 17 at two to three weeks, 18 to 20 at four. Two-week clone count variance significantly increased as total template count grew.

Remarks on this clone: The antigen is not known.

The repertoire was sequenced with immunoSEQ multiplex PCR; TCRdb's copy has only in-frame clones and lacks some. The sample yields some 96,000 clones, 88% seen once. Healthy donors had no documented immune events, such as infections, while sampled. Trimming cost V 4 bases and J 3 bases; bases outside gene matches: 9. The CDR3 extends over 16 amino acids. In germline, CDR1 is SGHNT, CDR2 YYREEE (reference sequence). This chain uses TRBV5-4 with TRBJ2-4, with 8 nucleotides matching TRBD1. Material: blood. This clonotype was sampled from a person aged 18 to 75 in good health. The CDR3 DNA is TGTGCCAGCAGCCCCTCCGACAGGGGAGGCAAAAACATTCAGTACTTC. Amino acid sequence: CASSPSDRGGKNIQYF.